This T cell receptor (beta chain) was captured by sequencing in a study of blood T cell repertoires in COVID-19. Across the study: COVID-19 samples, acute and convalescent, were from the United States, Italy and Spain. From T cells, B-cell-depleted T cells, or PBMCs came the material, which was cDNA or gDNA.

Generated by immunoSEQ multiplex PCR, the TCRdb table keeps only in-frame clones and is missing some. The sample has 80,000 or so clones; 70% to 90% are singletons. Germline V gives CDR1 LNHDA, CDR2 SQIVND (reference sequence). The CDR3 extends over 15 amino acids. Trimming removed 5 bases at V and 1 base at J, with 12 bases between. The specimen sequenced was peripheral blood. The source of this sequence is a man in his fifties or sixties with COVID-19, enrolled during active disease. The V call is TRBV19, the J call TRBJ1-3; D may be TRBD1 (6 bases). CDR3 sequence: CASSVQGPSGNTIYF. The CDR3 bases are TGTGCCAGTAGTGTACAGGGACCGTCTGGAAACACCATATATTTT.